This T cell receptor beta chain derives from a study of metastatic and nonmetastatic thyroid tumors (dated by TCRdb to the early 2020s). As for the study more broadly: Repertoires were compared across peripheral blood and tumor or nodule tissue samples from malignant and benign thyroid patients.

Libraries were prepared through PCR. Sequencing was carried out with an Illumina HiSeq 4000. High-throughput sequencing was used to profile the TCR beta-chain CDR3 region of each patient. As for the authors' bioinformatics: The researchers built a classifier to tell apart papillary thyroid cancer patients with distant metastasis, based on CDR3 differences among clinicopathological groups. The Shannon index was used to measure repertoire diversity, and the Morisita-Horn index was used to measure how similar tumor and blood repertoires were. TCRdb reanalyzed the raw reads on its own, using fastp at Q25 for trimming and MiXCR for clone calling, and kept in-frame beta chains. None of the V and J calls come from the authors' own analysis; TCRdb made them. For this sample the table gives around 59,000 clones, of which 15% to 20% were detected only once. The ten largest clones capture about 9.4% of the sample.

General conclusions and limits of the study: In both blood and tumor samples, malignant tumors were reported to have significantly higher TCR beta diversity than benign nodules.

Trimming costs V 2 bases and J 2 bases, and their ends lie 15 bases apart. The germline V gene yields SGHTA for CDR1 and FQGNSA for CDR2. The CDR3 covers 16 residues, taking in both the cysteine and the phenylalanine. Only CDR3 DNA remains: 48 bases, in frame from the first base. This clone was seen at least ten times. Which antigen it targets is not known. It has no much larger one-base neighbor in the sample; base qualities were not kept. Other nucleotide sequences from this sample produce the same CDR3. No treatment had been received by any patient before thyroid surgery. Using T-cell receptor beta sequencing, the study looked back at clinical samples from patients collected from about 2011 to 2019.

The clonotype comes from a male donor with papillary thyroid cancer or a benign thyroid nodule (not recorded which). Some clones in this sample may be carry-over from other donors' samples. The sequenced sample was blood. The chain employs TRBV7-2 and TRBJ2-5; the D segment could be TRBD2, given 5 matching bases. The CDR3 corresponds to CASSLIGVPRQETQYF. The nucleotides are TGTGCCAGCAGCTTAATCGGGGTGCCGCGACAAGAGACCCAGTACTTC.